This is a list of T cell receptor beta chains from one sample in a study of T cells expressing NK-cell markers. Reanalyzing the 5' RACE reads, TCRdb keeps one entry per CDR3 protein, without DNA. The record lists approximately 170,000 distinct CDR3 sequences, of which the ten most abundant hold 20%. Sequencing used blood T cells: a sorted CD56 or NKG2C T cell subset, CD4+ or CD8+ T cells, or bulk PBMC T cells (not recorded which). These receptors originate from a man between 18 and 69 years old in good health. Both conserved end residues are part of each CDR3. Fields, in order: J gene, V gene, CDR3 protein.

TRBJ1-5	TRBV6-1	CASSPGTGGNQPQHF
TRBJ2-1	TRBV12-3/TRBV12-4	CASSKGTVGEQFF
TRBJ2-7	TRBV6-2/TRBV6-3	CASSDRFSYEQYF
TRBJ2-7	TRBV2	CASSEVGGYEQYF
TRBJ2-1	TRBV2	CASSEVTGSYNEQFF
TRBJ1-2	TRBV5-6	CASSLAGSAVYGYTF
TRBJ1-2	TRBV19	CASSPTPVPGYGYTF
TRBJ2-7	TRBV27	CATKSRGDEQYF
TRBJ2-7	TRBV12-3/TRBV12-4	CASSPRSGGSSVEQYF
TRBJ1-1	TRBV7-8	CASSLSGGAEAFF
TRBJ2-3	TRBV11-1	CASNHPGDTDTQYF
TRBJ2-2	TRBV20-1	CSARDTPGQGDTGELFF
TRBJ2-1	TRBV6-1	CASSDWGDSYYNEQFF
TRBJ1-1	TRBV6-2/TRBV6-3	CASSPTLNTEAFF
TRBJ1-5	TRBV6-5	CASSFYTPTRGQPQHF
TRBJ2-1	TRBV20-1	CSAHQAGGTEQFF
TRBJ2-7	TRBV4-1	CASSLRGGGVEQYF
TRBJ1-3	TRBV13	CASSPTASSGNTIYF
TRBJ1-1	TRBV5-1	CASSVAQFRGNTEAFF
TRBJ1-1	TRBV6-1	CASSPDGNTEAFF
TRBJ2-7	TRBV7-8	CASSLVGGAADEQYF
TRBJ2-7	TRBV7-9	CASTPRVYEQYF
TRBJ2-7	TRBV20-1	CSVQSSGWTSYEQYF
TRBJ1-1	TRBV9	CASSNTHRGHGAAFF
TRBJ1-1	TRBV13	CASIKLRSDEAFF
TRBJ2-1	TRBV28	CASNLRGDWANEQFF
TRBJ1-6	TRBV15	CATSSRGSNSPLHF
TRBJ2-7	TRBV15	CATSGLRQGKYEQYF
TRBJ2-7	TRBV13	CASSGGDRGRYEQYF
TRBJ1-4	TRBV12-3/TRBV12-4	CASSLEEGSYEKLFF
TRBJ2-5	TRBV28	CASRGPPEETQYF
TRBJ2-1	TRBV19	CASSSGGYNEQFF
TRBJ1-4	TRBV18	CASSPPGQGFPNEKLFF
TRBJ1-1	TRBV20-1	CSATLRTPEAFF
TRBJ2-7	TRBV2	CASSEYGLFHEQYF
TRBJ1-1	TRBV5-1	CASSLGPENTEAFF
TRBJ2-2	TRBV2	CASSEAGELFF
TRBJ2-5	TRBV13	CASSSVPQEQETQYF
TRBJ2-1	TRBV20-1	CSAMDRGLRDEQFF
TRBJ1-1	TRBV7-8	CASSTGPYTEAFF
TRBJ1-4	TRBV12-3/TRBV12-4	CASSLGTGGQKLFF
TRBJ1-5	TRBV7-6	CASSRRGNQPQHF
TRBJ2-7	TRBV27	CASSPSGQSSYEQYF
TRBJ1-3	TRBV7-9	CASSLGGARSGNTIYF
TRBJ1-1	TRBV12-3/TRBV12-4	CASSLWDRGANTEAFF
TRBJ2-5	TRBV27	CASSLSSGGRKTQYF
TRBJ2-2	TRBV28	CASSFGHRVTGELFF
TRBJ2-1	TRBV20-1	CSARDFIGTKTSGSYNEQFF
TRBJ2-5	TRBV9	CASSVGGRLPQETQYF
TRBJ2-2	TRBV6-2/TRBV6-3	CASSSGGDTGELFF
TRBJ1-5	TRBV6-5	CASSSGSFADNQPQHF
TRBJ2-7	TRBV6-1	CASSAYRDTTYEQYF
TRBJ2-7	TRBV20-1	CSASSSSLVSYEQYF